This T cell receptor (beta chain) is from a study of blood T cells in healthy people across ages. The second PCR ran about 6 to 11 cycles with a sample-barcoded 5' primer and J-beta primers. TCRdb re-derived calls from the 5' RACE reads in MiXCR, one entry per CDR3 protein. This sample yields 600,000 to 1,000,000 distinct CDR3 sequences, of which roughly 60% are seen a single time; around 22% belongs to the top ten. The source of this sequence is a man aged 25-40 years in good health. The material sequenced was blood.

In DNA form, the CDR3 reads TGTGCCAGCAGCTGGACGAGCGGGGGAGGCTACGAGCAGTACTTC. Translated, it gives CASSWTSGGGYEQYF. This chain connects TRBV7-2 to TRBJ2-7, with 8 bases lining up with TRBD2. V lost 4 bases and J lost 3; bases outside the gene matches: 8. This CDR3 has 15 amino acids. Germline V gene lookup returns CDR1 SGHTA and CDR2 FQGNSA.